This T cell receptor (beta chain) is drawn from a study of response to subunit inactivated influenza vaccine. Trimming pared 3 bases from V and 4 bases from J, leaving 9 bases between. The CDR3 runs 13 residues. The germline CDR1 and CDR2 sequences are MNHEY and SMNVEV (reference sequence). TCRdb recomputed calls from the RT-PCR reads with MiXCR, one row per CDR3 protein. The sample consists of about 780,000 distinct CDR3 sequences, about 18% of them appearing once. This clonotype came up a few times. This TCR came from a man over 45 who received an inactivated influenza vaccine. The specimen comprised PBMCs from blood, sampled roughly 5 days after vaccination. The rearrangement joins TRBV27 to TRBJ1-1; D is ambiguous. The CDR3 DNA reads TGTGCCAGCAGTTTTATGGGTGGCACTGAAGCTTTCTTT. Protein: CASSFMGGTEAFF.